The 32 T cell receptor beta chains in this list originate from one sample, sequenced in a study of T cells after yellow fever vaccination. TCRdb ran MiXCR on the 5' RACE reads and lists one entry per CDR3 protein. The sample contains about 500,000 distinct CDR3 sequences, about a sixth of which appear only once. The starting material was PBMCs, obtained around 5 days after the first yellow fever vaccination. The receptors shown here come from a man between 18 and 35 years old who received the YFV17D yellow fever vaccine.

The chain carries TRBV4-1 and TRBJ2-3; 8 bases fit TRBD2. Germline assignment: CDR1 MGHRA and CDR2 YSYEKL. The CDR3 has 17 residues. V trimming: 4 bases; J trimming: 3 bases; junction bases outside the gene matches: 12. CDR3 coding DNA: TGCGCCAGCAGCCCGAACGTACCGGGAGGGTGGACAGATACGCAGTATTTT. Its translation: CASSPNVPGGWTDTQYF.

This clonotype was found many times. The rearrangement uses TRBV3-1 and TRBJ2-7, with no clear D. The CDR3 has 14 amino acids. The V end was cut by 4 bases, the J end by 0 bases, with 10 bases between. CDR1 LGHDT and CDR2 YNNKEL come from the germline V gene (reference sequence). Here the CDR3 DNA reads TGTGCCAGCAGCCCAGAGGCAAGCTCCTACGAGCAGTACTTC. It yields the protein CASSPEASSYEQYF.

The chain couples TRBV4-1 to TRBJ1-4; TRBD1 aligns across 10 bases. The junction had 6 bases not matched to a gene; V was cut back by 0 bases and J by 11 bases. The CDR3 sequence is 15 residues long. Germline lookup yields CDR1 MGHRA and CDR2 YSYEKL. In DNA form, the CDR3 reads TGCGCCAGCAGCCAAGATCCATGGGGACAGGGGAAACTGTTTTTT. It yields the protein CASSQDPWGQGKLFF.

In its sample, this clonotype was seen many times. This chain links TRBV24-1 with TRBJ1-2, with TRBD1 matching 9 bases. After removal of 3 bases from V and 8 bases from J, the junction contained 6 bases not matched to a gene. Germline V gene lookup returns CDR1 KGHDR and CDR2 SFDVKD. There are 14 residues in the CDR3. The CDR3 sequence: CATSDLGTGSGYTF. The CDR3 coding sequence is TGTGCCACCAGTGATCTTGGGACAGGGAGCGGCTACACCTTC.

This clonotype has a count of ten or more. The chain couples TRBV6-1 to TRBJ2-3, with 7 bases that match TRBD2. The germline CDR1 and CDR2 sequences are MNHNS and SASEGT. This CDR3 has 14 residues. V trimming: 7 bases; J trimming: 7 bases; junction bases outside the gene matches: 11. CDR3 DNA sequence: TGTGCCAGCATCCAAGGACTAGAGAGAAATACGCAGTATTTT. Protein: CASIQGLERNTQYF.

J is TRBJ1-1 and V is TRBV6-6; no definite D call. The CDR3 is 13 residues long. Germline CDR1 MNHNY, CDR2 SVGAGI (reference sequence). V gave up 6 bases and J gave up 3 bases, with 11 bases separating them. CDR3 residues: CASSPPMDTEAFF. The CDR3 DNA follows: TGTGCCAGCAGCCCACCAATGGACACTGAAGCTTTCTTT.

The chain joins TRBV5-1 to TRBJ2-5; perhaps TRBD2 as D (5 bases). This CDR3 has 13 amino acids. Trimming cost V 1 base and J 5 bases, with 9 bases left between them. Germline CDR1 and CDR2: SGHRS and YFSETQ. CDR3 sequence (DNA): TGCGCCAGCAGCTTGCCCGAGGGCGAGACCCAGTACTTC. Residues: CASSLPEGETQYF. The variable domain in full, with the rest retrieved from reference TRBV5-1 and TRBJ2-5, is KAGVTQTPRYLIKTRGQQVTLSCSPISGHRSVSWYQQTPGQGLQFLFEYFSETQRNKGNFPGRFSGRQFSNSRSEMNVSTLELGDSALYLCASSLPEGETQYFGPGTRLLVL.

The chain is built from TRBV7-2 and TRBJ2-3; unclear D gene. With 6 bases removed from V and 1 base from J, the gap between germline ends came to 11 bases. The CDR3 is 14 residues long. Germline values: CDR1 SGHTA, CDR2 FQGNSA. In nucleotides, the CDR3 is TGTGCCAGCAGGGGTCTAGGCCGCACAGATACGCAGTATTTT. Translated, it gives CASRGLGRTDTQYF.

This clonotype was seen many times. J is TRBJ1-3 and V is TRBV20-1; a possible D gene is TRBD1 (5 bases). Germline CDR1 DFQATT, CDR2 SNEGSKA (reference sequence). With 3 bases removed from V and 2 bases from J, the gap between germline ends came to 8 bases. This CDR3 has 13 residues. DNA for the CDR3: TGCAGTGCTAGTCGGGGGGCTGGAAACACCATATATTTT. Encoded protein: CSASRGAGNTIYF.

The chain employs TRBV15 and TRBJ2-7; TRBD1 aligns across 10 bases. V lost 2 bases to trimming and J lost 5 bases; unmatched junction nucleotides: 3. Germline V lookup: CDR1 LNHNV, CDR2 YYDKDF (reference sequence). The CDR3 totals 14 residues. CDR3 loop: CATSRSTGGDEQYF. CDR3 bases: TGTGCCACCAGCAGATCGACAGGGGGCGACGAGCAGTACTTC.

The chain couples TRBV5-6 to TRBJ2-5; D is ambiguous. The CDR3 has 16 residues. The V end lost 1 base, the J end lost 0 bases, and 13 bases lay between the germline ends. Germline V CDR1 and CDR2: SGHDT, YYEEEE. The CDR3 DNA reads TGTGCCAGCAGCTTGCGGTTTGGTGGGTACCAAGAGACCCAGTACTTC. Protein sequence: CASSLRFGGYQETQYF.

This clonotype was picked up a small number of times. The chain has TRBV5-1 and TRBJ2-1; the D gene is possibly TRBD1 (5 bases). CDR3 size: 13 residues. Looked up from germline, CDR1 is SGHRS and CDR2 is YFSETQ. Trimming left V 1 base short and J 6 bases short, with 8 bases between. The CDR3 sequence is CASSLPQGNEQFF. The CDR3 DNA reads TGCGCCAGCAGCTTGCCTCAGGGCAATGAGCAGTTCTTC.

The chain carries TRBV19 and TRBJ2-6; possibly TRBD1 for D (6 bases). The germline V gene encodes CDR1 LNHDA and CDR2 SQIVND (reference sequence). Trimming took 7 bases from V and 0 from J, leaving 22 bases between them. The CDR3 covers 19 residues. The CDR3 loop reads CASTAWRQGFPSGANVLTF. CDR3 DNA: TGTGCCAGTACCGCCTGGAGGCAGGGGTTCCCCTCTGGGGCCAACGTCCTGACTTTC.

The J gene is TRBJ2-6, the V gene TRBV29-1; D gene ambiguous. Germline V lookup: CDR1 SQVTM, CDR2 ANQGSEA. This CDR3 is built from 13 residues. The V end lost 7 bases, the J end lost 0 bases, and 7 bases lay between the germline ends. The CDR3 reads CSAVISGANVLTF. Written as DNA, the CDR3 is TGCAGCGCAGTAATCTCTGGGGCCAACGTCCTGACTTTC.

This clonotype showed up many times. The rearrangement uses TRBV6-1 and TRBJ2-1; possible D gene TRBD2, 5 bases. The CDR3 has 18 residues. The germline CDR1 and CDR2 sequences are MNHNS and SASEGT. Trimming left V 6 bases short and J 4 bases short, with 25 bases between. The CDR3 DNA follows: TGTGCCAGCAGCCTCGAACCCCCCGGGGAGCCGGGATACAATGAGCAGTTCTTC. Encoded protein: CASSLEPPGEPGYNEQFF.

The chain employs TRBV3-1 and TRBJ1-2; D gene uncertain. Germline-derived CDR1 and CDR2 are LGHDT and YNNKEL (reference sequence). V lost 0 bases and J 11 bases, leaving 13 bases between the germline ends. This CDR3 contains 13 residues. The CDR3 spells CASSQESSKGYTF. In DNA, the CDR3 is TGTGCCAGCAGCCAAGAATCATCGAAAGGGTACACCTTC.

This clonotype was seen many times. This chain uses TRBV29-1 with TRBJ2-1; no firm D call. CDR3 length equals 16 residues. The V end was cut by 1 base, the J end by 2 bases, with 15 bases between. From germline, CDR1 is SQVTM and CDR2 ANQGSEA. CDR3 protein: CSVEGAATWPYNEQFF. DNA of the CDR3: TGCAGCGTTGAAGGGGCAGCTACTTGGCCCTACAATGAGCAGTTCTTC.

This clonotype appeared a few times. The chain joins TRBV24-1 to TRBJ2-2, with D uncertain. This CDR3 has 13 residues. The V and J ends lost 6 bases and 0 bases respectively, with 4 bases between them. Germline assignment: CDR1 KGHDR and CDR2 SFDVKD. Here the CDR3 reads CATSLPNTGELFF. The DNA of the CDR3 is TGTGCCACCAGTCTTCCGAACACCGGGGAGCTGTTTTTT.

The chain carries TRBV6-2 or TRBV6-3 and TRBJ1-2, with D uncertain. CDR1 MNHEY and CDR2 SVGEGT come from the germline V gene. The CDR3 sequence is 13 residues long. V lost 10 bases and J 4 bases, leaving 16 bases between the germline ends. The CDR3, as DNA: TGTGCCACCTATCACTTGGGCATCTATGGCTACACCTTC. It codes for CATYHLGIYGYTF.

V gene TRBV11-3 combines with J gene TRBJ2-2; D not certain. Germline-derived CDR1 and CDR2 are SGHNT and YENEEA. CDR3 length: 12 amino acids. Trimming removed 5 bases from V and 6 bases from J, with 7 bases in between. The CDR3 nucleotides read TGTGCCAGCAGCGTCCGATCCGGGGAGCTGTTTTTT. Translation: CASSVRSGELFF.

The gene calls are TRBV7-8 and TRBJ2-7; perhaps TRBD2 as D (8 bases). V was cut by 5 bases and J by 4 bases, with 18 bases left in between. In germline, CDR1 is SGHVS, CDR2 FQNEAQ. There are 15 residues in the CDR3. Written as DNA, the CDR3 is TGTGCCAGCAGCACGGGAGGGGGCGCAAGATACGAGCAGTACTTC. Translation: CASSTGGGARYEQYF.

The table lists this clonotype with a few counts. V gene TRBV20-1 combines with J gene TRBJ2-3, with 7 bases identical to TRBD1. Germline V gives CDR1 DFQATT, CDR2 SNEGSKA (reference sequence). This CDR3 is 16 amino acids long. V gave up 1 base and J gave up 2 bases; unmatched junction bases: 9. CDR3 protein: CSARGRSRGLTDTQYF. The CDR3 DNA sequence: TGCAGTGCTAGAGGCCGTTCGAGGGGGCTCACAGATACGCAGTATTTT.

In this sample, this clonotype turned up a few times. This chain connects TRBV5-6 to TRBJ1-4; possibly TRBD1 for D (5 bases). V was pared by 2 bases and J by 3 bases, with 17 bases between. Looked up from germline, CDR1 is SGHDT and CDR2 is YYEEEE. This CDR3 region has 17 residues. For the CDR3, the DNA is TGTGCCAGCAGCTTCGGGTTAAGGGGACCGGCTAATGAAAAACTGTTTTTT. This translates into CASSFGLRGPANEKLFF.

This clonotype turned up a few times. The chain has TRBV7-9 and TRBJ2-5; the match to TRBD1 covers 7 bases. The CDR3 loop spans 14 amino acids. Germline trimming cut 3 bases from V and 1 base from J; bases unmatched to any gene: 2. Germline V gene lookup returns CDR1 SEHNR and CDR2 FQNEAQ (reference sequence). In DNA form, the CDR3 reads TGTGCCAGCAGCTTCAGACAGGGCCAAGAGACCCAGTACTTC. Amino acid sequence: CASSFRQGQETQYF.

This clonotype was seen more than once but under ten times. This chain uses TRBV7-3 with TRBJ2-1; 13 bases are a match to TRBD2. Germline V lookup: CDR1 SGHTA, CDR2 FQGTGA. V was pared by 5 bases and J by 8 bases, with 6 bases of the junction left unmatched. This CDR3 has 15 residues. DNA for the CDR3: TGTGCCAGCAGCCGCGGACTAGCGGGGGTAGATGAGCAGTTCTTC. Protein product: CASSRGLAGVDEQFF.

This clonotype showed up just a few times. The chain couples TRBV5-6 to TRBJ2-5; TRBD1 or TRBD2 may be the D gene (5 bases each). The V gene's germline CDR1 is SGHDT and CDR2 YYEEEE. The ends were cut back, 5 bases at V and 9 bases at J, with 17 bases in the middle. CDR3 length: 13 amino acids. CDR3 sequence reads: CASSWDGTRAQYF. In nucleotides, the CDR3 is TGTGCCAGCAGTTGGGACGGCACGAGGGCCCAGTACTTC. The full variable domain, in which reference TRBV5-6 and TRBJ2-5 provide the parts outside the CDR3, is DAGVTQSPTHLIKTRGQQVTLRCSPKSGHDTVSWYQQALGQGPQFIFQYYEEEERQRGNFPDRFSGHQFPNYSSELNVNALLLGDSALYLCASSWDGTRAQYFGPGTRLLVL.

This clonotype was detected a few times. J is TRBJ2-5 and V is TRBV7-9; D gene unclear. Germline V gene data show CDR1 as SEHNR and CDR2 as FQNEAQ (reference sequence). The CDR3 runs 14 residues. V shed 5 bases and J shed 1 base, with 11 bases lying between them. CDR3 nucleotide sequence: TGTGCCAGCAGCCTAGTCAGGATCCAAGAGACCCAGTACTTC. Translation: CASSLVRIQETQYF.

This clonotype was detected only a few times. The DNA of the CDR3 is TGTGCCAGCAGTCAGTTTCCACGGGACACTGAAGCTTTCTTT. Protein: CASSQFPRDTEAFF. The rearrangement links TRBV7-2 to TRBJ1-1; no definite D call. Per germline, CDR1 SGHTA and CDR2 FQGNSA. V dropped 6 bases and J dropped 3 bases, with 14 bases sitting between them. The CDR3 spans 14 residues.

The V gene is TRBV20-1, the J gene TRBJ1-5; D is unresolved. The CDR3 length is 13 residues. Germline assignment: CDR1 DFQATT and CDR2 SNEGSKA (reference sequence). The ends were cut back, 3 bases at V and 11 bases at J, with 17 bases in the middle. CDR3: CSASQPVQRSQHF. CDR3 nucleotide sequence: TGCAGTGCTAGTCAGCCTGTGCAACGATCCCAGCATTTT.

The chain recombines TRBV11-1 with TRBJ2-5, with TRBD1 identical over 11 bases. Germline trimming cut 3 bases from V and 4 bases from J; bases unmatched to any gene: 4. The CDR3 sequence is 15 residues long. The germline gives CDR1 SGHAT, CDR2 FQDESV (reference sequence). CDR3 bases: TGTGCCAGCAGCTTCGGACAGGGGGCACGAGAGACCCAGTACTTC. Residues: CASSFGQGARETQYF.

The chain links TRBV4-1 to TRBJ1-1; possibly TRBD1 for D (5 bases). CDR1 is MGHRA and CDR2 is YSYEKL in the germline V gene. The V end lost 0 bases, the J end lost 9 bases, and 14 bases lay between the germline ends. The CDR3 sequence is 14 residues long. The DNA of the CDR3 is TGCGCCAGCAGCCAAGAAGGGGCATTCTCTCAAGCTTTCTTT. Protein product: CASSQEGAFSQAFF.

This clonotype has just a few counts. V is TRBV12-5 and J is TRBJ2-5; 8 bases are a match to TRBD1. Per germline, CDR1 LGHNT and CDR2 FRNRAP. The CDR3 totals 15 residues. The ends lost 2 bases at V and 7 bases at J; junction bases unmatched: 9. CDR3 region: CASGLWQGAGGTQYF. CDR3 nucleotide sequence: TGTGCTAGTGGTTTGTGGCAGGGGGCTGGGGGGACCCAGTACTTC.